This TCR beta chain emerged from a study of glioma-infiltrating T cells after dendritic cell vaccination. Clones were read by immunoSEQ multiplex PCR, and TCRdb kept only the in-frame ones, dropping some. The sample lists about 30,000 clones; 90% were seen once. Trimming stripped 6 bases from V and 0 bases from J, with 13 bases between. This CDR3 is 15 amino acids long. Germline CDR1 SEHNR, CDR2 FQNEAQ (reference sequence). There are a few counts of this clone. The sequencing used blood, collected before dendritic cell vaccination. This sequence was found in a human donor with glioblastoma. The rearrangement uses TRBV7-9 and TRBJ2-3; D is ambiguous. CDR3 residues: CASSPRLSSTDTQYF. The CDR3 DNA sequence: TGTGCCAGCAGTCCTAGACTGTCAAGCACAGATACGCAGTATTTT.